These 19 T cell receptor beta chains were sequenced from one sample in a study of OX40 agonist ivuxolimab in advanced cancers. The protocol was immunoSEQ multiplex PCR, while the TCRdb copy is restricted to in-frame clones and leaves out a portion. The sample holds 75,000 to 100,000 clones, roughly 90% seen once. The sample in question was CD4+ or CD8+ T cells sorted from blood, obtained in a trial of the OX40 agonist ivuxolimab. These receptors were obtained from an adult with an advanced solid tumor such as melanoma, head and neck, liver or kidney cancer.

The chain couples TRBV10-2 to TRBJ1-6; unclear D gene. Trimming stripped 6 bases from V and 7 bases from J, with 22 bases between. The CDR3 is 17 residues long. Germline V CDR1 and CDR2: WSHSY, SAAADI. The DNA for the CDR3 is TGCGCCAGCAGGGCCATAGGACGCATTCTAGAGAATTCACCCCTCCACTTT. Amino acids: CASRAIGRILENSPLHF.

The chain has TRBV5-6 and TRBJ1-1, with TRBD1 identical over 11 bases. With V trimmed by 1 base and J by 6 bases, 8 bases remained unmatched. Germline V lookup: CDR1 SGHDT, CDR2 YYEEEE. The CDR3 contains 16 residues. The chain's CDR3 is CASSLLGQGGTPEAFF. CDR3 DNA: TGTGCCAGCAGCTTGCTGGGACAGGGGGGGACTCCTGAAGCTTTCTTT.

The chain couples TRBV9 to TRBJ2-3; D unresolved. V lost 0 bases and J 4 bases, leaving 9 bases between the germline ends. Germline V gene data show CDR1 as SGDLS and CDR2 as YYNGEE. The CDR3 extends over 14 amino acids. This chain's CDR3 is CASSVVSAPDTQYF. The CDR3 DNA sequence: TGTGCCAGCAGCGTAGTATCGGCCCCAGATACGCAGTATTTT. The full variable domain, rest sourced from reference TRBV9 and TRBJ2-3, is DSGVTQTPKHLITATGQRVTLRCSPRSGDLSVYWYQQSLDQGLQFLIQYYNGEERAKGNILERFSAQQFPDLHSELNLSSLELGDSALYFCASSVVSAPDTQYFGPGTRLTVL.

The gene calls are TRBV28 and TRBJ1-5; D possibly corresponds to TRBD1 (5 bases). Looked up from germline, CDR1 is MDHEN and CDR2 is SYDVKM. Trimming removed 5 bases at V and 4 bases at J, with 15 bases between. There are 15 residues in the CDR3. CDR3 sequence (DNA): TGTGCCAGCAGTCCCGCTGGGGGGTTTAATCAGCCCCAGCATTTT. Protein: CASSPAGGFNQPQHF.

The gene calls are TRBV7-8 and TRBJ1-4, with D possibly TRBD1 on 5 matching bases. This CDR3 is built from 15 residues. In germline, CDR1 is SGHVS, CDR2 FQNEAQ. V lost 1 base and J 3 bases, leaving 9 bases between the germline ends. The CDR3 region is CASSLVGGSNEKLFF. As DNA, the CDR3 is TGTGCCAGCAGCTTAGTTGGGGGGTCTAATGAAAAACTGTTTTTT.

The chain couples TRBV5-4 to TRBJ1-2; D unclear. Germline V gene sequence: CDR1 SGHNT, CDR2 YYREEE (reference sequence). The V end lost 2 bases, the J end lost 8 bases, and 7 bases lay between the germline ends. The CDR3 consists of 11 residues. The CDR3 DNA follows: TGTGCCAGCAGCTTAAACACGGGCTACACCTTC. As protein: CASSLNTGYTF.

The chain uses TRBV5-1 and TRBJ2-7, with 7 bases identical to TRBD1. Trimming cost V 4 bases and J 2 bases; bases outside gene matches: 15. This CDR3 has 17 residues. The germline gives CDR1 SGHRS, CDR2 YFSETQ. The CDR3 loop reads CASSATITGQRPYEQYF. Here the CDR3 DNA reads TGCGCCAGCAGCGCTACAATAACGGGACAGAGGCCCTACGAGCAGTACTTC. Full variable domain (outside the CDR3, taken from reference TRBV5-1 and TRBJ2-7): KAGVTQTPRYLIKTRGQQVTLSCSPISGHRSVSWYQQTPGQGLQFLFEYFSETQRNKGNFPGRFSGRQFSNSRSEMNVSTLELGDSALYLCASSATITGQRPYEQYFGPGTRLTVT.

This chain joins TRBV6-5 and TRBJ1-1; D call uncertain. Trimming cost V 8 bases and J 3 bases, with 16 bases left between them. Looked up from germline, CDR1 is MNHEY and CDR2 is SVGAGI. The CDR3 has 14 amino acids. The CDR3 here is CASRGRPEDTEAFF. The DNA of the CDR3 is TGTGCCAGCCGAGGAAGGCCAGAAGACACTGAAGCTTTCTTT.

CDR3 nucleotides: TGTGCCAGCAGCCCCACGTTTTTGGTGAAGCCCCAGCATTTT. This codes for CASSPTFLVKPQHF. V and J are TRBV5-6 and TRBJ1-5, with no clear D. Between the trimmed V and J ends, which lost 4 bases and 8 bases, there was a span of 16 bases. CDR3 length: 14 amino acids. CDR1 is SGHDT, CDR2 YYEEEE, per germline.

This clone was seen just once. The V gene is TRBV5-1, the J gene TRBJ2-7; no reliable D call. Trimming pared 4 bases from V and 5 bases from J, leaving 7 bases between. The CDR3 contains 11 residues. Per the germline V gene, CDR1 is SGHRS and CDR2 is YFSETQ. CDR3 residues: CASSTYDEQYF. Written as DNA, the CDR3 is TGCGCCAGCAGCACGTATGACGAGCAGTACTTC.

The J gene is TRBJ1-1, the V gene TRBV30; D gene unclear. The CDR3 is made up of 11 amino acids. V was cut by 0 bases and J by 9 bases, with 8 bases left in between. Germline V lookup: CDR1 GTSNPN, CDR2 SVGIG (reference sequence). DNA of the CDR3: TGTGCCTGGAGTGTACCTGGGCAAGCTTTCTTT. This encodes CAWSVPGQAFF.

The V call is TRBV2, the J call TRBJ1-5; D gene ambiguous. V lost 0 bases to trimming and J lost 2 bases, with 8 bases between them. CDR1 SNHLY and CDR2 FYNNEI come from the germline V gene. The CDR3 is made up of 15 amino acids. CDR3 region: CASSEAGSGNQPQHF. Written as DNA, the CDR3 is TGTGCCAGCAGTGAAGCAGGGTCAGGCAATCAGCCCCAGCATTTT.

The chain has TRBV28 and TRBJ1-2, with D perhaps TRBD1 (6 bases). The V gene's germline CDR1 is MDHEN and CDR2 SYDVKM. This CDR3 spans 15 amino acids. V was shortened by 6 bases and J by 5 bases, with 19 bases between the two germline ends. The DNA for the CDR3 is TGTGCCAGCAGCGACTCAACTACAGGGTTTTATGGCTACACCTTC. This translates into CASSDSTTGFYGYTF.

The V and J genes are TRBV11-2 and TRBJ2-3; D remains unclear. The CDR3 is made up of 15 amino acids. Germline-derived CDR1 and CDR2 are SGHAT and FQNNGV. Trimming stripped 1 base from V and 2 bases from J, with 10 bases between. In nucleotides, the CDR3 is TGTGCCAGCAGCTTAGTATCGGGCGTCACAGATACGCAGTATTTT. Translated, it gives CASSLVSGVTDTQYF.

The chain combines TRBV9 with TRBJ2-3; 8 positions agree with TRBD2. V shed 4 bases and J 6 bases; nucleotides not matched to a gene: 13. Germline CDR1 reads SGDLS; CDR2 reads YYNGEE. This CDR3 contains 16 residues. The CDR3: CASSPQGLASQDTQYF. The CDR3 DNA reads as TGTGCCAGCAGCCCTCAAGGACTAGCTTCCCAGGATACGCAGTATTTT.

The gene calls are TRBV5-6 and TRBJ1-4, with TRBD1 matching over 7 bases. Per the germline V gene, CDR1 is SGHDT and CDR2 is YYEEEE. V was pared by 0 bases and J by 8 bases, with 4 bases of the junction left unmatched. CDR3 length: 14 amino acids. The CDR3 reads CASSLEQGVEKLFF. In DNA form, the CDR3 reads TGTGCCAGCAGCTTGGAGCAGGGGGTAGAAAAACTGTTTTTT.

The chain employs TRBV5-1 and TRBJ2-3; D remains unclear. The CDR3 extends over 15 amino acids. Germline V gives CDR1 SGHRS, CDR2 YFSETQ. V was clipped by 5 bases and J by 3 bases, with 16 bases between them. CDR3 DNA: TGCGCCAGCAGTTACGGAGTCTCCGGTACAGATACGCAGTATTTT. Amino acids: CASSYGVSGTDTQYF.

The J gene is TRBJ2-5, the V gene TRBV6-6; TRBD1 agrees at 10 bases. CDR3 size: 15 residues. Per germline, CDR1 MNHNY and CDR2 SVGAGI (reference sequence). V trimming: 2 bases; J trimming: 5 bases; junction bases outside the gene matches: 5. This CDR3 is CASSYVTGGAETQYF. Written as DNA, the CDR3 is TGTGCCAGCAGTTACGTGACAGGGGGCGCGGAGACCCAGTACTTC.

J is TRBJ1-5 and V is TRBV7-2; the D is unclear. Trimming removed 3 bases at V and 4 bases at J, with 4 bases between. CDR1 and CDR2 (germline): SGHTA, FQGNSA. CDR3 length equals 12 residues. The CDR3 nucleotides read TGTGCCAGCAGCTTGGGAAATCAGCCCCAGCATTTT. Amino acids: CASSLGNQPQHF.